Sequencing of this T cell receptor beta chain was carried out in a study of breast tumors, draining lymph nodes, adjacent tissues. Study outcomes and limitations: Findings are consistent with lymph node origin and intratumoral expansion of most tumor T cells.

The CDR3 contains 16 residues. The V and J ends lost 3 bases and 5 bases respectively, with 19 bases between them. The germline CDR1 and CDR2 sequences are KGHSH and LQKENI. At least ten counts were recorded for this clonotype. Its target is unknown. Using its own MiXCR run on the multiplex PCR reads, TCRdb lists one record per CDR3 protein. The sample lists 150,000 to 200,000 distinct CDR3 sequences, approximately 33% occurring once. Samples came from axillary lymph nodes draining the breast cancer. The receptor was isolated from a female donor with breast cancer. Some clones in this sample may be carry-over from other donors' samples. Sequencing input: axillary lymph node tissue. This chain uses TRBV18 with TRBJ2-5; D gene ambiguous. The CDR3: CASSPSLLRVGETQYF. CDR3 DNA sequence: TGTGCCAGCTCACCGTCCTTACTCCGGGTGGGTGAGACCCAGTACTTC.